This TCR beta chain is drawn from a study of blood T cells in healthy people across ages. Looked up from germline, CDR1 is SGHVS and CDR2 is FNYEAQ. The V and J ends lost 2 bases and 6 bases, in that order; junction bases with no gene match: 8. This CDR3 has 15 residues. Regarding the study as a whole: There were more naive CD4+ cells and higher diversity in long-lived donors than in aged donors.

A remark on this clonotype: Its antigen is currently unknown.

All donors came from Russia, were Caucasian and healthy, and spanned ages about 6 to 100. Then a second PCR, running roughly 7 to 11 cycles, was carried out with a sample-barcoded 5' primer and a J-beta primer mix. Each cDNA molecule carried a tag from a template-switch adaptor that contained 12 random nucleotides. TCRdb independently ran MiXCR on the 5' RACE reads; one entry per CDR3 protein. The data contain 1.5 million to 2 million distinct CDR3 sequences, approximately 30% of them seen just once; the ten biggest clones take up around 7.7%. The specimen sequenced was blood. The chain joins TRBV7-6 to TRBJ2-3; the match to TRBD2 covers 7 bases. The receptor's source is a woman aged 30 to 39 in good health. Written as DNA, the CDR3 is TGTGCCAGCAGCTTAAGTATCCGGGAGGAGGATACGCAGTATTTT. Translation: CASSLSIREEDTQYF. Full variable domain (remainder filled in from reference TRBV7-6 and TRBJ2-3): GAGVSQSPRYKVTKRGQDVALRCDPISGHVSLYWYRQALGQGPEFLTYFNYEAQQDKSGLPNDRFSAERPEGSISTLTIQRTEQRDSAMYRCASSLSIREEDTQYFGPGTRLTVL.